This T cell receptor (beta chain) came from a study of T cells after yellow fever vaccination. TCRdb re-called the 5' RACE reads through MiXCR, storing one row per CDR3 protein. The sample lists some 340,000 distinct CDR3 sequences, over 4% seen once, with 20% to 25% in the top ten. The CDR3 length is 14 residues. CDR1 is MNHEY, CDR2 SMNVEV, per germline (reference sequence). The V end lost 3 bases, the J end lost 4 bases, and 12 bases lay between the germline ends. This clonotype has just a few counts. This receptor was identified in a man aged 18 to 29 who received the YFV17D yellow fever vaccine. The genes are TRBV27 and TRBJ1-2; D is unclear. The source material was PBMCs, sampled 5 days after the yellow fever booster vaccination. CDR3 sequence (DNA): TGTGCCAGCAGTTTGAGGGCTCTAAGCTATGGCTACACCTTC. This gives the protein CASSLRALSYGYTF.